This is a list of T cell receptor beta chains from one sample in a study of T-cell reconstitution after alpha-beta-depleted transplantation in children. Via MiXCR, TCRdb re-called the PCR reads, giving one row per CDR3 protein. The table includes about 610,000 distinct CDR3 sequences, more than 9% detected once. Here the sequenced sample was PBMCs from the stem cell graft donor, taken from the stem cell graft. The receptors here all came from a human donor who donated a stem cell graft to a child with acute myeloid leukemia. Each CDR3 is given with its conserved first and last residue. D genes are given only for firm matches. Clone size is given for some rows only: seen once, a few or many times, or a class if the clone is expanded.

j_gene	v_gene	d_gene	abundance	CDR3aa	CDR3nt
TRBJ2-3	TRBV20-1	TRBD1	many	CSAEDRVTDTQYF	TGCAGTGCTGAAGACAGGGTCACAGATACGCAGTATTTT
TRBJ1-1	TRBV29-1	NA	many	CSVERGLNTEAFF	TGCAGCGTTGAGAGGGGCCTGAACACTGAAGCTTTCTTT
TRBJ1-5	TRBV9	NA	NA	CASSVGGSDNQPQHF	TGTGCCAGCAGCGTAGGAGGGTCGGACAATCAGCCCCAGCATTTT
TRBJ2-2	TRBV28	TRBD2	many	CASSFLAGVSGELFF	TGTGCCAGCAGTTTCCTAGCGGGAGTCTCCGGGGAGCTGTTTTTT
TRBJ2-7	TRBV15	NA	many	CATSRDRNSGFYEQYF	TGTGCCACCAGCAGAGATAGGAACAGTGGATTCTACGAGCAGTACTTC
TRBJ2-7	TRBV9	NA	few	CASSVAAGPSYEQYF	TGTGCCAGCAGCGTAGCGGCGGGACCCTCCTACGAGCAGTACTTC
TRBJ2-5	TRBV18	NA	NA	CASSPLATQETQYF	TGTGCCAGCTCACCACTAGCGACTCAAGAGACCCAGTACTTC
TRBJ1-1	TRBV28	TRBD1	many	CASSGGGQGNTEAFF	TGTGCCAGCAGTGGGGGGGGACAGGGAAACACTGAAGCTTTCTTT
TRBJ2-2	TRBV20-1	TRBD2	few	CSARDWPSGRAGELFF	TGCAGTGCTAGAGATTGGCCTAGCGGCAGGGCCGGGGAGCTGTTTTTT
TRBJ2-6	TRBV6-5	NA	many	CASSYGQSSGANVLTF	TGTGCCAGCAGTTACGGTCAGAGCTCTGGGGCCAACGTCCTGACTTTC
TRBJ2-2	TRBV4-3	NA	few	CASSQDRIAAANTGELFF	TGCGCCAGCAGCCAAGATCGAATAGCGGCCGCGAACACCGGGGAGCTGTTTTTT
TRBJ2-5	TRBV29-1	NA	NA	CSGGLETQYF	TGCAGCGGGGGTTTGGAGACCCAGTACTTC
TRBJ2-5	TRBV5-4	NA	few	CASSQGTPGKTQYF	TGTGCCAGCAGCCAAGGGACACCGGGGAAGACCCAGTACTTC
TRBJ1-4	TRBV5-6	TRBD1	few	CASSLRQGGSPNEKLFF	TGTGCCAGCAGCCTTAGACAGGGGGGATCTCCTAATGAAAAACTGTTTTTT
TRBJ1-6	TRBV20-1	NA	few	CSHQEQGYNSPLHF	TGCAGTCACCAAGAGCAGGGATATAATTCACCCCTCCACTTT
TRBJ1-6	TRBV5-1	TRBD1	few	CASSYRQGANSPLHF	TGCGCCAGCAGCTACAGACAGGGGGCCAATTCACCCCTCCACTTT
TRBJ1-5	TRBV20-1	TRBD1	NA	CSAKLSPGQSQPQHF	TGCAGTGCTAAGCTCTCTCCGGGACAGAGTCAGCCCCAGCATTTT
TRBJ2-7	TRBV20-1	TRBD2	few	CSAARLAGAYEQYF	TGCAGTGCTGCCCGACTAGCGGGAGCCTACGAGCAGTACTTC
TRBJ2-1	TRBV5-1	TRBD1	few	CASSPRTGVRNEQFF	TGCGCCAGCAGCCCAAGGACAGGGGTTAGGAATGAGCAGTTCTTC
TRBJ2-7	TRBV5-1	NA	NA	CASSLYSTGSYEQYF	TGCGCCAGCAGCTTGTATAGTACCGGATCCTACGAGCAGTACTTC
TRBJ2-7	TRBV28	NA	many	CASSLSSSYEQYF	TGTGCCAGCAGCTTAAGCAGCTCCTACGAGCAGTACTTC
TRBJ2-3	TRBV7-9	TRBD1	NA	CASSVRTGGLVDTQYF	TGTGCCAGCAGCGTCCGGACAGGGGGATTGGTAGATACGCAGTATTTT
TRBJ2-2	TRBV28	TRBD2	NA	CARRGEGLAGEAGELFF	TGTGCCAGACGAGGAGAGGGACTAGCGGGAGAGGCCGGGGAGCTGTTTTTT
TRBJ2-3	TRBV7-2	NA	NA	CASSVNRWGTQYF	TGTGCCAGCAGCGTAAACAGGTGGGGGACGCAGTATTTT
TRBJ1-2	TRBV20-1	TRBD1	NA	CSARGDRDYGYTF	TGCAGTGCTAGAGGAGACAGGGACTATGGCTACACCTTC
TRBJ1-1	TRBV9	NA	NA	CASSVGGEEAFF	TGTGCCAGCAGCGTAGGAGGCGAGGAAGCTTTCTTT
TRBJ2-7	TRBV7-8	NA	few	CASSYDGGSYEQYF	TGTGCCAGCAGCTACGACGGGGGCTCCTACGAGCAGTACTTC
TRBJ1-2	TRBV3-1	NA	NA	CASSQDGPANYGYTF	TGTGCCAGCAGCCAAGATGGGCCAGCAAACTATGGCTACACCTTC
TRBJ2-5	TRBV20-1	NA	NA	CSARAGAAVETQYF	TGCAGTGCTAGAGCCGGCGCGGCCGTGGAGACCCAGTACTTC
TRBJ1-1	TRBV20-1	TRBD1	few	CSAREGTGGAFF	TGCAGTGCTAGAGAGGGGACAGGGGGAGCTTTCTTT
TRBJ2-1	TRBV10-3	TRBD2	NA	CATLAGEGNEQFF	TGTGCCACACTAGCGGGAGAAGGCAATGAGCAGTTCTTC
TRBJ2-5	TRBV15	NA	NA	CATSWGNRDHETQYF	TGTGCCACCAGCTGGGGGAACAGGGACCACGAGACCCAGTACTTC
TRBJ2-5	TRBV29-1	NA	NA	CSVHLGGETQYF	TGCAGCGTGCACCTCGGGGGAGAGACCCAGTACTTC
TRBJ1-2	TRBV29-1	NA	NA	CSVEQGGVGYTF	TGCAGCGTTGAACAGGGAGGGGTCGGCTACACCTTC
TRBJ1-3	TRBV6-5	NA	NA	CASSYSIPGPFFSGNTIYF	TGTGCCAGCAGTTACTCGATACCGGGACCCTTCTTCTCTGGAAACACCATATATTTT
TRBJ2-6	TRBV4-3	TRBD2	NA	CASSQASGGVSGANVLTF	TGCGCCAGCAGCCAAGCTTCTGGGGGGGTCTCTGGGGCCAACGTCCTGACTTTC
TRBJ2-7	TRBV5-1	TRBD2	many	CASSLGLAGAYEQYF	TGTGCCAGCAGCCTTGGACTAGCGGGAGCCTACGAGCAGTACTTC
TRBJ2-2	TRBV29-1	TRBD1	many	CSVLGGQGTGELFF	TGCAGCGTTCTCGGGGGACAGGGCACCGGGGAGCTGTTTTTT
TRBJ1-3	TRBV5-1	NA	many	CASSLVSSGNTIYF	TGCGCCAGCAGCTTGGTGTCCTCTGGAAACACCATATATTTT
TRBJ2-1	TRBV30	NA	few	CAWSVRAGTYNEQFF	TGTGCCTGGAGTGTTAGGGCGGGAACCTACAATGAGCAGTTCTTC
TRBJ1-6	TRBV27	NA	NA	CASSFTRPRNNSPLHF	TGTGCCAGCAGTTTCACCAGACCCAGGAATAATTCACCCCTCCACTTT
TRBJ2-1	TRBV12-3/TRBV12-4	NA	many	CAIIRGKDEQFF	TGTGCCATCATCCGAGGGAAAGATGAGCAGTTCTTC
TRBJ2-1	TRBV5-1	NA	NA	CASSLFSADNEQFF	TGCGCCAGCAGCTTGTTTAGCGCGGACAATGAGCAGTTCTTC
TRBJ2-7	TRBV4-3	NA	many	CASSQGSRQYF	TGCGCCAGCAGCCAAGGTAGTAGGCAGTACTTC
TRBJ1-2	TRBV7-8	NA	NA	CASSPDKIYGYTF	TGTGCCAGCAGCCCCGACAAAATCTATGGCTACACCTTC
TRBJ1-2	TRBV10-3	NA	NA	CAISESNIYGYTF	TGTGCCATCAGTGAAAGTAACATCTATGGCTACACCTTC
TRBJ2-3	TRBV20-1	TRBD2	many	CSARVTSTTYGGRYTYAQYF	TGCAGTGCTAGAGTTACCTCCACAACCTACGGCGGGAGGTACACATACGCGCAGTATTTT
TRBJ2-7	TRBV6-2/TRBV6-3	NA	NA	CASSYSRSGGGQYF	TGTGCCAGCAGTTACTCTCGGAGTGGAGGGGGGCAGTACTTC
TRBJ2-7	TRBV25-1	NA	NA	CASSDWNPPYEQYF	TGTGCCAGCAGTGATTGGAATCCCCCCTACGAGCAGTACTTC
TRBJ2-3	TRBV3-1	NA	NA	CASSQVLHRTDTQYF	TGTGCCAGCAGCCAAGTACTGCACAGGACAGATACGCAGTATTTT
TRBJ1-2	TRBV15	NA	few	CATSRAGGANYGYTF	TGTGCCACCAGCCGAGCGGGGGGGGCAAACTATGGCTACACCTTC
TRBJ2-1	TRBV5-8	NA	many	CASSLDLGGYNEQFF	TGTGCCAGCAGCTTGGATCTTGGCGGCTACAATGAGCAGTTCTTC